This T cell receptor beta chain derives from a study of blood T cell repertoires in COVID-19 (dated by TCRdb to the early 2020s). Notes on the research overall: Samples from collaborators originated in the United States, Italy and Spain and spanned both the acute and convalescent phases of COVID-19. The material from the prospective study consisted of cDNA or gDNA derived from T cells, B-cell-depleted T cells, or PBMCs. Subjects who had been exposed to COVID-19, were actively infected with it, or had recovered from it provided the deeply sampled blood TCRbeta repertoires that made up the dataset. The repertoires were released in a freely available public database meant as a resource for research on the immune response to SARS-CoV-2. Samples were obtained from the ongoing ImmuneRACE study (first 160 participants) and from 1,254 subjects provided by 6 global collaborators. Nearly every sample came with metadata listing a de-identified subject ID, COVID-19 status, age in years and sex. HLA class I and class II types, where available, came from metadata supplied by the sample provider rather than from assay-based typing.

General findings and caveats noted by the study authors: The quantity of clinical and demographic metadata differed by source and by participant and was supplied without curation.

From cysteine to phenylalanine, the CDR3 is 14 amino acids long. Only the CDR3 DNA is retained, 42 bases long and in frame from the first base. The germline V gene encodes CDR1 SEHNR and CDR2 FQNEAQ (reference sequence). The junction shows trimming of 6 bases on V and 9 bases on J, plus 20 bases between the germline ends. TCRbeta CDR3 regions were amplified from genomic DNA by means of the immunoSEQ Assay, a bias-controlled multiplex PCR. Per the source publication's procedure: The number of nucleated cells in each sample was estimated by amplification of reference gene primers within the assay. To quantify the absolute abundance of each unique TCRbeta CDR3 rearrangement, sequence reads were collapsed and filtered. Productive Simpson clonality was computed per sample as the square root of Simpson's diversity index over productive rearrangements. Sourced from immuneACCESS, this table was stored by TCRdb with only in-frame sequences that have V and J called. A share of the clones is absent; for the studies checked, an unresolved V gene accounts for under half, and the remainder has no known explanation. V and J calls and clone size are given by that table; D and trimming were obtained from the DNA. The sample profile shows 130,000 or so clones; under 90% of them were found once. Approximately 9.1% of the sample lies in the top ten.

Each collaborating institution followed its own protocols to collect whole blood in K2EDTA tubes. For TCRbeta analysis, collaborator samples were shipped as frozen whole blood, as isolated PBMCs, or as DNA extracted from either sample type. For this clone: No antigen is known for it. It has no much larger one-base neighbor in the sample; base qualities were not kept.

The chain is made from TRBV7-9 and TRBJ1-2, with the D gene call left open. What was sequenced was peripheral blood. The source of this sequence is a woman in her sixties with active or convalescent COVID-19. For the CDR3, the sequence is CASSSDTALFRYTF. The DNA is TGTGCCAGCAGTAGTGACACGGCCCTCTTTCGCTACACCTTC. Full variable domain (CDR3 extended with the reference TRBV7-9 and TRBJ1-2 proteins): DTGVSQNPRHKITKRGQNVTFRCDPISEHNRLYWYRQTLGQGPEFLTYFQNEAQLEKSRLLSDRFSAERPKGSFSTLEIQRTEQGDSAMYLCASSSDTALFRYTFGSGTRLTVV.